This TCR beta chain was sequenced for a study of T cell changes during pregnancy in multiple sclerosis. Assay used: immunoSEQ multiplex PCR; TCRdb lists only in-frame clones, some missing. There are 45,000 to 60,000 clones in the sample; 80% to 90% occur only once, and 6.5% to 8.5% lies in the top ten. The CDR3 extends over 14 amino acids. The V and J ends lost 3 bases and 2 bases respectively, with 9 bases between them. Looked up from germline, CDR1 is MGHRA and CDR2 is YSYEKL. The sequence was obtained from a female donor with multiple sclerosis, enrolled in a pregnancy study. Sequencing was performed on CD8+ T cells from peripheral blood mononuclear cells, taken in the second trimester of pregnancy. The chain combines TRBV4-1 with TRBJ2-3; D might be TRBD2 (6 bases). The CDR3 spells CASSQLAVTDTQYF. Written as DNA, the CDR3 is TGCGCCAGCAGCCAGTTAGCGGTCACAGATACGCAGTATTTT.